The clone carrying this T cell receptor beta chain was seen a handful of times. Its antigen is currently unknown. One entry per CDR3 protein results from TCRdb running MiXCR on the 5' RACE reads. The profile shows about 690,000 distinct CDR3 sequences, 21% of them singletons. The data stem from a study of identical twins. Study-level points and caveats: Partly confounded zero-insertion analyses could result from invariant MAIT and iNKT cells.

The V gene lost 2 bases and the J gene lost 7 bases, with 6 bases spanning the gap. CDR1 is SGHDT, CDR2 YYEEEE, per germline. The CDR3 has 11 amino acids. The same sample was also used in a study of T cells expressing NK-cell markers. From that study: CD3+CD56+NKG2C+, CD3+CD56+NKG2C- and CD3+CD56-NKG2C+ T cells, once sorted, supplied the TCR beta repertoires.

The V call is TRBV5-6, the J call TRBJ1-2; D ambiguous. This sequence originates from a woman younger than 30 in good health. Material for sequencing was PBMCs. The CDR3 region has the DNA TGTGCCAGCAGCTTTAACGCTGGCTACACCTTC. Encoded protein: CASSFNAGYTF.